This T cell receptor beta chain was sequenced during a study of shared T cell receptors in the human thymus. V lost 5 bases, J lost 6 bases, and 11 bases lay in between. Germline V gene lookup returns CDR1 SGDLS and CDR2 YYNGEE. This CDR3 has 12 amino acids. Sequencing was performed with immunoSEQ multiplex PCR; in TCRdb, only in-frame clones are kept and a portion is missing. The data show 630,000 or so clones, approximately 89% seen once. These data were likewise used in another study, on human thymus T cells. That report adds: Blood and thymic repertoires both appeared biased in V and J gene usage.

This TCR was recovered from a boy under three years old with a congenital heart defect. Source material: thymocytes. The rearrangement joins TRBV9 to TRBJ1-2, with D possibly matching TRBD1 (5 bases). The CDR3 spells CASSRQRNGYTF. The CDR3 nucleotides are TGTGCCAGCAGTCGACAGCGTAATGGCTACACCTTC.